A selection of T cell receptor beta chains follows, all from one sample in a study of cytomegalovirus exposure and HLA in healthy donors. The data were produced by immunoSEQ multiplex PCR, yet TCRdb's version contains in-frame clones alone and is incomplete. The sample yields roughly 13,000 clones, less than 75% seen once. Sequencing was performed on PBMCs. All receptors derive from a woman between 45 and 60 years old in good health and CMV-seropositive. The conserved cysteine and the conserved F or W are not part of the CDR3 here.

v_call cdr3_aa
TRBV5-1 ASSAGQGTTEAF
TRBV4-3 ASSQDQGAGELF
TRBV7-2 ASSLGRVKQETQY
TRBV30 AWTELDYEQF
TRBV10-3 AISDLQGSYNEQF
TRBV29-1 SARRDSDIQY
TRBV4-3 ASSQLPGTLNVLT
TRBV2 ASRLAETQY
TRBV5-1 ASSLAAEDYGYT
TRBV27 ASSLKSGTEAF
TRBV25-1 ASSSFGVNTEAF
TRBV30 AWSVAGGYEQF
TRBV10-3 AISESGTSTDTQY
TRBV19 ATNSRTGQPQH
TRBV6-1 ASSYTSGSRDTQY
TRBV29-1 SVVEGGYT
TRBV28 ASSFRDRDGQPQH
TRBV29-1 SVEPTSGTYNEQF
TRBV7-2 ASSSLYNEQF
TRBV20-1 SPFQGAVT
TRBV10-1 ATNDRGPFDQPQH
TRBV5-4 ASSLAPGRGGETQY
TRBV4-1 ASSLGRDSGANVLT
TRBV4-1 ASSQAGTSVDNEQF
TRBV28 ASSSLGGDQPQH
TRBV7-9 ASSPRDTNYGYT
TRBV30 AWSRGTSGRQY
TRBV5-4 ASSFKDRGWTEAF
TRBV18 ASSPQTVVSEKLF
TRBV6-1 ASGLSGSTEAF
TRBV6-5 ASSQRLAASFEQY
TRBV19 ASSPPGQGGY
TRBV5-1 ASSSGLAPAGGELF
TRBV11-2 ASSSTGDTEAF
TRBV6-1 ASSANWKLF
TRBV29-1 SASRTGRNTEAF
TRBV30 AWSPVTYEQY
TRBV20-1 SARGGAEQY
TRBV29-1 SVASGHEQY
TRBV6-6 ASSYVSGSATEQY
TRBV6-1 ATSEGLQETQY
TRBV2 ASRNRGGSVREKLF
TRBV7-2 ASSHSGSTKY
TRBV6-5 ASSLRTPNTGELF
TRBV4-2 ASSPGQNGANVLT
TRBV7-8 ASSRETQY
TRBV5-1 APDRGNEAF
TRBV5-6 ASSGTGYNEQF
TRBV28 ASSLQSTPQH
TRBV29-1 SVGDQETQY
TRBV6-5 ASSHPSTGGTEAF